This T cell receptor (beta chain) came from a study of OX40 agonist ivuxolimab in advanced cancers. The study's findings and limits: Low normalized clonal expansion also occurred in some nonresponding patients.

Sequenced by immunoSEQ multiplex PCR; TCRdb stores in-frame clones only, minus some. The sample includes approximately 90,000 clones, roughly 90% of them seen just once. The CDR3 contains 13 residues. Per the germline V gene, CDR1 is MNHNS and CDR2 is SASEGT. V lost 6 bases, J lost 5 bases, and 5 bases stayed unmatched. Points on this clone: The antigen remains unidentified.

The source is an adult with an advanced solid tumor such as melanoma, head and neck, liver or kidney cancer. The source material was CD4+ or CD8+ T cells sorted from blood, sampled in a trial of the OX40 agonist ivuxolimab. The J gene is TRBJ2-5, the V gene TRBV6-1, with 8 nucleotides matching TRBD1. For the CDR3, the DNA is TGTGCCAGCAGAGAGACAGGGGAGGAGACCCAGTACTTC. Its protein is CASRETGEETQYF.